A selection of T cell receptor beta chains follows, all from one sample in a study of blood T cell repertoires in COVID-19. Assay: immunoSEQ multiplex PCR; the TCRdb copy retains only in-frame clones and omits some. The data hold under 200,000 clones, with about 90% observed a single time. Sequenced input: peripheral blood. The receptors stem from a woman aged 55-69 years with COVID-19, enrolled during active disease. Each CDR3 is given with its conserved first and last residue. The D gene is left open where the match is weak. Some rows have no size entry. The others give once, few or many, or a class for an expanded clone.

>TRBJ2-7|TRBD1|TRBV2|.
TGTGCCAGCAGTGAGGTGGCAGGGGGCTCCTACGAGCAGTACTTC
CASSEVAGGSYEQYF
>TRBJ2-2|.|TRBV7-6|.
TGTGCCAGCAGCTCGGCGGGAAGCGGCACCGGGGAGCTGTTTTTT
CASSSAGSGTGELFF
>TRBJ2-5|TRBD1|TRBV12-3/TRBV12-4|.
TGTGCCAGCAGAGGGACAGGGGTTGAGACCCAGTACTTC
CASRGTGVETQYF
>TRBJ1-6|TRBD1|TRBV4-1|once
TGCGCCAGCGTCAGGGACAGGGCGGTGGATAATTCACCCCTCCACTTT
CASVRDRAVDNSPLHF
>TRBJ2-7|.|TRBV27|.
TGTGCCAGCAGTTGGACACCAACCTACGAGCAGTACTTC
CASSWTPTYEQYF
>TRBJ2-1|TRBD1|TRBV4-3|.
TGCGCCAGCAGCCAGTTGCGACAGGGGGCCTACAATGAGCAGTTCTTC
CASSQLRQGAYNEQFF
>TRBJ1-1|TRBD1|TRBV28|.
TGTGCCAGCAGTTCAGGGGGCGAAGCTTTCTTT
CASSSGGEAFF
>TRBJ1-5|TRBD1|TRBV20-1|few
TGCAGTGCTAGTCCCGGGACAGGGATGAGGCCCCAGCATTTT
CSASPGTGMRPQHF
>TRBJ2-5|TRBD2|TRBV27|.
TGTGCCAGCAGTCCCCAAGGGACTAGCGGGGGATACCAAGAGACCCAGTACTTC
CASSPQGTSGGYQETQYF
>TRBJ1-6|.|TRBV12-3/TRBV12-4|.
TGTGCCAGCAGCCAGGGATATAATTCACCCCTCCACTTT
CASSQGYNSPLHF
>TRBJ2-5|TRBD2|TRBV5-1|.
TGCGCCAGCAGCCCGACTCAAGCGGGAAGAGAGACCCAGTACTTC
CASSPTQAGRETQYF
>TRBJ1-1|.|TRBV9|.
TGTGCCAGCAGCGTAAGTGGGAGAAACACTGAAGCTTTCTTT
CASSVSGRNTEAFF
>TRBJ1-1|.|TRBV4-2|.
TGTGCCAGCAGCCAAGGACGAAGACAAGGGGTAACTGAAGCTTTCTTT
CASSQGRRQGVTEAFF
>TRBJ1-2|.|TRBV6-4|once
TGTGCCAGCAGCACCCTGGAGGGCTATTATGGCTACACCTTC
CASSTLEGYYGYTF
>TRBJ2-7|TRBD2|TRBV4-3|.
TGCGCCAGCAGCCAAGGCGGGAGGAGCTACGAGCAGTACTTC
CASSQGGRSYEQYF
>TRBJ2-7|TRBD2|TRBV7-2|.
TGTGCCAGCAGCTTAGTAGGTCTAGCGGGATACTGGCAGTACTTC
CASSLVGLAGYWQYF
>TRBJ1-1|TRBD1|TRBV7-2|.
TGTGCCAGCAGCTTCGGACAGGGGGCGAACACTGAAGCTTTCTTT
CASSFGQGANTEAFF
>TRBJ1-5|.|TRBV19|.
TGTGCCAGTAGAGTAGGCAATCAGCCCCAGCATTTT
CASRVGNQPQHF
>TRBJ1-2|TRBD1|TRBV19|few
TGTGCCAGTAGTAAGGGACAGATCCCTATTCTCTATGGCTACACCTTC
CASSKGQIPILYGYTF
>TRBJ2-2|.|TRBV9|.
TGTGCCAGCAGCGTAGATCTGGGGCACACCGGGGAGCTGTTTTTT
CASSVDLGHTGELFF
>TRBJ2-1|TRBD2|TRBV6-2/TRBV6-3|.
TGTGCCAGCAGTTACGTGGCGGGAGCGAGGTTTTACAATGAGCAGTTCTTC
CASSYVAGARFYNEQFF
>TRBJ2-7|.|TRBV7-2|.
TGTGCCAGCAGCTGGCGGAGCTCCTACGAGCAGTACTTC
CASSWRSSYEQYF
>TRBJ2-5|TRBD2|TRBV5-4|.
TGTGCCAGCAGCCGTCGACTAGCGGGACTCCAAGAGACCCAGTACTTC
CASSRRLAGLQETQYF
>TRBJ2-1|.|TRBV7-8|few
TGTGCCAGCAGCTTACCCTTGGGGGAGGCCCTTCGTGGCAATGAGCAGTTCTTC
CASSLPLGEALRGNEQFF
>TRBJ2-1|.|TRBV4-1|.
TGCGCCAGCAGCCAAGGGTGGGAGAGCGAGCAGTTCTTC
CASSQGWESEQFF
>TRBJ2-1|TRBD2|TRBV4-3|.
TGCGCCAGCAGCCAAGCAGCCAGCGGGAGTCGTCATGAGCAGTTCTTC
CASSQAASGSRHEQFF
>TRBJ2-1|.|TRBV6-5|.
TGTGCCAGCCACAGGGAAGGGGAGCAGTTCTTC
CASHREGEQFF
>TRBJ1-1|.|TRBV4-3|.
TGCGCCAGCAGCCAAGATCCGGACACTGAAGCTTTCTTT
CASSQDPDTEAFF